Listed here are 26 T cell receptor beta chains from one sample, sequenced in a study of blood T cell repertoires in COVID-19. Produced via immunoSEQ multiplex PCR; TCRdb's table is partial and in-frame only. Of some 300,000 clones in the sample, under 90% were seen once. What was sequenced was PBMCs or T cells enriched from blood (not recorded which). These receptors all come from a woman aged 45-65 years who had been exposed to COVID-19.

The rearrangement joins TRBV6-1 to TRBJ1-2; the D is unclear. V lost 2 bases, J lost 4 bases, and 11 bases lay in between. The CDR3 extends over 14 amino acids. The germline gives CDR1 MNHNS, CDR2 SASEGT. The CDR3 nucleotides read TGTGCCAGCAGTGAAACAGACGGAATCTATGGCTACACCTTC. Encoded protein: CASSETDGIYGYTF.

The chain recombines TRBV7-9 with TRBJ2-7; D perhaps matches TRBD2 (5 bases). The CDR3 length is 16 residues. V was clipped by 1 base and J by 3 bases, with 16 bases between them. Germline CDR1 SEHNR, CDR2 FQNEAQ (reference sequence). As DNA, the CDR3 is TGTGCCAGCAGCTTAGGTCCGGGAAGCATACACTACGAGCAGTACTTC. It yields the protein CASSLGPGSIHYEQYF.

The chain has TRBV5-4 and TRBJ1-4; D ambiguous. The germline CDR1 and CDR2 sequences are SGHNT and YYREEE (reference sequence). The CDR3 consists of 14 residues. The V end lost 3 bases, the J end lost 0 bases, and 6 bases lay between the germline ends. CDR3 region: CASSSGSTNEKLFF. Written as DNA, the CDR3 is TGTGCCAGCAGCTCCGGGTCAACTAATGAAAAACTGTTTTTT.

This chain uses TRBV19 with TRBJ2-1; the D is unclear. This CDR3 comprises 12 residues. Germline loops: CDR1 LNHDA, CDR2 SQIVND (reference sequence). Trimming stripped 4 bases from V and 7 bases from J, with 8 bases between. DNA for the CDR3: TGTGCCAGTAGTAGGCAGTCAAATGAGCAGTTCTTC. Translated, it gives CASSRQSNEQFF.

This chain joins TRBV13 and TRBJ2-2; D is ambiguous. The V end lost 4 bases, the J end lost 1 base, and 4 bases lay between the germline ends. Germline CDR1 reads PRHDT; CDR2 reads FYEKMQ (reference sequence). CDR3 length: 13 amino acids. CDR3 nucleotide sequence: TGTGCCAGCAGCTCTAGGAACACCGGGGAGCTGTTTTTT. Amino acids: CASSSRNTGELFF.

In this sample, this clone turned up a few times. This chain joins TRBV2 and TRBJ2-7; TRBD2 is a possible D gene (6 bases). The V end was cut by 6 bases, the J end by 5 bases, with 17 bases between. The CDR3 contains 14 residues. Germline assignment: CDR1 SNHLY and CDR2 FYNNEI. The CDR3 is CASRGRGIYDEQYF. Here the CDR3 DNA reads TGTGCCAGCAGGGGCCGGGGGATTTATGACGAGCAGTACTTC.

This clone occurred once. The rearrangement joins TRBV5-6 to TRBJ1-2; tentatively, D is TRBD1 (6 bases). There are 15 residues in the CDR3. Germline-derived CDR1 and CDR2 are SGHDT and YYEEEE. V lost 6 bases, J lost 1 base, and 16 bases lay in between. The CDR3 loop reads CASNLGRTVNYGYTF. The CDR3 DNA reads TGTGCCAGCAACCTTGGCCGGACAGTTAACTATGGCTACACCTTC. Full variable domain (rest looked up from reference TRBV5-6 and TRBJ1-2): DAGVTQSPTHLIKTRGQQVTLRCSPKSGHDTVSWYQQALGQGPQFIFQYYEEEERQRGNFPDRFSGHQFPNYSSELNVNALLLGDSALYLCASNLGRTVNYGYTFGSGTRLTVV.

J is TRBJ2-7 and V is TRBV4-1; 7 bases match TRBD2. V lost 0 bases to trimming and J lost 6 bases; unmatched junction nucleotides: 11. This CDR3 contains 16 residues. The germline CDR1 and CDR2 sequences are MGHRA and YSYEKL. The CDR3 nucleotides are TGCGCCAGCAGCCAAGAAGGGACTAATTTATCGGGCGAGCAGTACTTC. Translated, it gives CASSQEGTNLSGEQYF.

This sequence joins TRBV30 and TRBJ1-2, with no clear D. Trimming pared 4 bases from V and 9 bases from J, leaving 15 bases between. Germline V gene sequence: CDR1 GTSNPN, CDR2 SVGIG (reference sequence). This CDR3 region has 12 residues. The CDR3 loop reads CAWKLTGFRYTF. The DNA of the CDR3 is TGTGCCTGGAAACTCACGGGGTTTCGCTACACCTTC.

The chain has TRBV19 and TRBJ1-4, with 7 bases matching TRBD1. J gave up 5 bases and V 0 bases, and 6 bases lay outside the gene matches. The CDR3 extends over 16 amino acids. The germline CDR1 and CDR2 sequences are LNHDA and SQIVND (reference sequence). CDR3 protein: CASSIDATGSNEKLFF. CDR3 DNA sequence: TGTGCCAGTAGTATAGACGCGACAGGGTCGAATGAAAAACTGTTTTTT. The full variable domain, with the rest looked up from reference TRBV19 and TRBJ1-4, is DGGITQSPKYLFRKEGQNVTLSCEQNLNHDAMYWYRQDPGQGLRLIYYSQIVNDFQKGDIAEGYSVSREKKESFPLTVTSAQKNPTAFYLCASSIDATGSNEKLFFGSGTQLSVL.

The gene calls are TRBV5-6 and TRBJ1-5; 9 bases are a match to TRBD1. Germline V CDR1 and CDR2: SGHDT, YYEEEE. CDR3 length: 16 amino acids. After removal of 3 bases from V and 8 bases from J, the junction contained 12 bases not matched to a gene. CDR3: CASSSGTGSFLEPQHF. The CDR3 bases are TGTGCCAGCAGCTCCGGGACAGGGTCGTTTTTGGAGCCCCAGCATTTT.

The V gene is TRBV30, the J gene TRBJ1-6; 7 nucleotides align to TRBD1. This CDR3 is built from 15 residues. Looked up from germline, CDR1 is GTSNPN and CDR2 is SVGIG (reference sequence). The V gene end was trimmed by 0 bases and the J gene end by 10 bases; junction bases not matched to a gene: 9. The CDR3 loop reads CAWSVFGTAQSPLHF. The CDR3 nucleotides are TGTGCCTGGAGTGTATTCGGGACAGCTCAGTCACCCCTCCACTTT.

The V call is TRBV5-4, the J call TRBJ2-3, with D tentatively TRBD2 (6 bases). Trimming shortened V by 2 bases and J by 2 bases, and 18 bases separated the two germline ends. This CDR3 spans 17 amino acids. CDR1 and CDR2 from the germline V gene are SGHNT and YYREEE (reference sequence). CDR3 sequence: CASSFITGEPFTDTQYF. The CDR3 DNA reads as TGTGCCAGCAGCTTTATTACGGGGGAGCCATTCACAGATACGCAGTATTTT.

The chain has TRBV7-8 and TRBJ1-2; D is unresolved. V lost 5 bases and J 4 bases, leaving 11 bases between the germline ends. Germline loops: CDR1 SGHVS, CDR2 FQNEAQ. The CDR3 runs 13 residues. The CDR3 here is CASSQSEAYGYTF. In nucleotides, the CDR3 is TGTGCCAGCAGCCAGTCGGAGGCCTATGGCTACACCTTC.

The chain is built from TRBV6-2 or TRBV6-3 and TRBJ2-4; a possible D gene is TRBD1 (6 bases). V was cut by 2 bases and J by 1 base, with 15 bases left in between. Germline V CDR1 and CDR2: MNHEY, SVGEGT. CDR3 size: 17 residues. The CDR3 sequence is CASSYPLGAEAKNIQYF. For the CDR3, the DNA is TGTGCCAGCAGTTACCCGTTGGGGGCTGAGGCCAAAAACATTCAGTACTTC.

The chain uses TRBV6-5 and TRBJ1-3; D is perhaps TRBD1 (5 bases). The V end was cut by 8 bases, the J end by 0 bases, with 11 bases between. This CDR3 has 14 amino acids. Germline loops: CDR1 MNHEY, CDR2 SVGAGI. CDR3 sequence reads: CASAPGISGNTIYF. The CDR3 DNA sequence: TGTGCCAGCGCCCCAGGGATCTCTGGAAACACCATATATTTT.

CDR3: CASSPRDREAGELFF. CDR3 DNA sequence: TGTGCCAGTAGTCCACGGGACAGGGAGGCCGGGGAGCTGTTTTTT. The chain combines TRBV19 with TRBJ2-2, with 9 bases that match TRBD1. Germline CDR1 reads LNHDA; CDR2 reads SQIVND (reference sequence). V lost 5 bases to trimming and J lost 6 bases; unmatched junction nucleotides: 7. The CDR3 sequence is 15 residues long. Full variable domain (rest looked up from reference TRBV19 and TRBJ2-2): DGGITQSPKYLFRKEGQNVTLSCEQNLNHDAMYWYRQDPGQGLRLIYYSQIVNDFQKGDIAEGYSVSREKKESFPLTVTSAQKNPTAFYLCASSPRDREAGELFFGEGSRLTVL.

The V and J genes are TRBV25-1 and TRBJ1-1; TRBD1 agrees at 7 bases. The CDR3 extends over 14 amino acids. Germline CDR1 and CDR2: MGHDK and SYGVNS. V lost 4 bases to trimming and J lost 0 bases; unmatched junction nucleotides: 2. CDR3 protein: CASSVTGMNTEAFF. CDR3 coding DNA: TGTGCCAGCAGTGTGACAGGGATGAACACTGAAGCTTTCTTT.

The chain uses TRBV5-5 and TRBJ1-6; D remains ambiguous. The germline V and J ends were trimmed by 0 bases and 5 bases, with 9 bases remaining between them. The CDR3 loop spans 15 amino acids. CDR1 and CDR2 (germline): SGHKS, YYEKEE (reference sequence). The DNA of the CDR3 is TGTGCCAGCAGCTTGGTGGCTGGTAATAATTCACCCCTCCACTTT. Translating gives CASSLVAGNNSPLHF.

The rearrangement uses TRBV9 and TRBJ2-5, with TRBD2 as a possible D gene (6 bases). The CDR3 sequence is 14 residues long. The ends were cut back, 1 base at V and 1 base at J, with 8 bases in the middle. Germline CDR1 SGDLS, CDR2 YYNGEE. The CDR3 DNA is TGTGCCAGCAGCGTATCCGGGAGCCAAGAGACCCAGTACTTC. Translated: CASSVSGSQETQYF.

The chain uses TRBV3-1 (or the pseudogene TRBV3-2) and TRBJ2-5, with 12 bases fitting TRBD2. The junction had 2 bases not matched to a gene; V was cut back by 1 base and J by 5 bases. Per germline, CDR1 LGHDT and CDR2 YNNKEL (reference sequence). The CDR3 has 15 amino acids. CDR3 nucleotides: TGTGCCAGCAGCCAAGGGACTAGCGGGGCCGAGACCCAGTACTTC. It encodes CASSQGTSGAETQYF.

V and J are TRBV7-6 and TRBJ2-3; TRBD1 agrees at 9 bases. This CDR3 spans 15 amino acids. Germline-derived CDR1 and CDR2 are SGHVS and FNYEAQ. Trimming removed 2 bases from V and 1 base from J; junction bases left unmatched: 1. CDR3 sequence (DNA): TGTGCCAGCAGCTTATGGGACAGGGGCACAGATACGCAGTATTTT. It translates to CASSLWDRGTDTQYF.

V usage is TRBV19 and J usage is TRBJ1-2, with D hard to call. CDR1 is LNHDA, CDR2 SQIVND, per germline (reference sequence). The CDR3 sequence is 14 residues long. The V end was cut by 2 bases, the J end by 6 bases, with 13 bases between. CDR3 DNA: TGTGCCAGTAGTATAATGATTTACAGAGATGGCTACACCTTC. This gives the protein CASSIMIYRDGYTF.

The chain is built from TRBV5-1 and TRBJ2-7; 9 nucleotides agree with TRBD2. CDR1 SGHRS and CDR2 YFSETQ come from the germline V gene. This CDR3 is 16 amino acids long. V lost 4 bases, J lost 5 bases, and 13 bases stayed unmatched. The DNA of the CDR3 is TGCGCCAGCAGCCCGCCTGCGAGCGGGGGGTTCCACGAGCAGTACTTC. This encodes CASSPPASGGFHEQYF.

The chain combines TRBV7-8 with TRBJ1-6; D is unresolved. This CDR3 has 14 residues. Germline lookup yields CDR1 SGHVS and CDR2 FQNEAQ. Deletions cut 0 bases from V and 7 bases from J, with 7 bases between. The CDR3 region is CASSLAVGNSPLHF. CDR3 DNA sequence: TGTGCCAGCAGCTTAGCGGTGGGCAATTCACCCCTCCACTTT.

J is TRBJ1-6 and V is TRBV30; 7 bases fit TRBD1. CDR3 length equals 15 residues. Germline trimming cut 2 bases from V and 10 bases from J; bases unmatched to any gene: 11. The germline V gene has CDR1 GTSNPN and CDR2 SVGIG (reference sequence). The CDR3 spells CAWSSDRAGNSPLHF. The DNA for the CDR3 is TGTGCCTGGAGTTCCGACAGGGCTGGTAACTCACCCCTCCACTTT.